The TCR beta chain under discussion was sequenced for a study of T-cell memory formation after mild COVID-19. This clonotype was observed a handful of times. Its antigen is undetermined. Whole-study results and caveats: Clones contracting over day 15 to 85 were CD4/CD8 balanced, with later expanders leaning CD4+. CD4+ contracting clones were found mainly in CM and EM, and CD8+ ones in EMRA. Whether second-wave clones peaking at day 37 were SARS-CoV-2 specific went unconfirmed.

TCRdb independently ran MiXCR on the 5' RACE reads; one entry per CDR3 protein. The data contain about 430,000 distinct CDR3 sequences, roughly a quarter of them singletons. The CDR3 contains 15 residues. The germline CDR1 and CDR2 sequences are SEHNR and FQNEAQ (reference sequence). Trimming removed 2 bases at V and 2 bases at J, with 11 bases between. The TCR comes from an adult woman who had mild COVID-19 (a few samples of this study predate the infection). Cell type and time point are not known. Specimen: PBMCs or a T cell subset sorted from them (not recorded which). The gene calls are TRBV7-9 and TRBJ2-3; weak D call: TRBD1 (5 bases). In nucleotides, the CDR3 is TGTGCCAGCAGCTTACAGGGTCTTCTCACAGATACGCAGTATTTT. Translation: CASSLQGLLTDTQYF.